Many counts were recorded for the clone carrying this T cell receptor beta chain. The data are from a study of prognosis after radiotherapy for stage I lung cancer. Study details: Radiotherapy was SBRT in 3 to 5 fractions with a biologically effective dose of at least 100 Gy. Concurrent therapy was given to no patient receiving stereotactic body radiotherapy. Distant metastases arose in a handful of patients, median roughly 7 months post-radiotherapy; some 15 had no significant progression.

Every member of the patient group was node-negative on CT and PET/CT (none had prior chemotherapy, radiotherapy or other malignancies). With two-round multiplex PCR, TCR beta CDR3 sequences were amplified from genomic DNA. Primers specific to each TRBV and TRBJ gene were used in first-round PCR. Each CDR3 protein gets one entry after TCRdb re-called the multiplex PCR reads with MiXCR. Among about 59,000 distinct CDR3 sequences, about 25% were seen once, and the ten largest hold 6.5% to 8.5%. Germline CDR1 is SGHAT and CDR2 is FQNNGV. V gave up 5 bases and J gave up 5 bases; unmatched junction bases: 5. The CDR3 length is 13 residues.

The source material was PBMCs, sampled before or after stereotactic body radiation therapy (not recorded which). The chain joins TRBV11-2 to TRBJ2-5; 7 bases agree with TRBD2. The receptor was isolated from a donor over 45 with non-small cell lung cancer. The CDR3 DNA follows: TGTGCCAGCAGCGGCAACGGGGGGGAGACCCAGTACTTC. It yields the protein CASSGNGGETQYF.